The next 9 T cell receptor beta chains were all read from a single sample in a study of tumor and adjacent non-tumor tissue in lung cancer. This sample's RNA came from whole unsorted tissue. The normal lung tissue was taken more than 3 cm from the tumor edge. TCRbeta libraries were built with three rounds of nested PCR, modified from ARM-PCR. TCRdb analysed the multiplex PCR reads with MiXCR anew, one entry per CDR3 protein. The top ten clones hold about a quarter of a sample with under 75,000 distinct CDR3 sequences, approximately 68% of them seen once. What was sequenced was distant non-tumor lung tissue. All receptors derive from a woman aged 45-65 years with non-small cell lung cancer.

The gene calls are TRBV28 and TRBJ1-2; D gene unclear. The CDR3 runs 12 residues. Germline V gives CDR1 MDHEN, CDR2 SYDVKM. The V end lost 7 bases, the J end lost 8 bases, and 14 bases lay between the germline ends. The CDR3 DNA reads TGTGCCAGCATTTCTATAAGGGAGGGCTACACCTTC. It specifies CASISIREGYTF.

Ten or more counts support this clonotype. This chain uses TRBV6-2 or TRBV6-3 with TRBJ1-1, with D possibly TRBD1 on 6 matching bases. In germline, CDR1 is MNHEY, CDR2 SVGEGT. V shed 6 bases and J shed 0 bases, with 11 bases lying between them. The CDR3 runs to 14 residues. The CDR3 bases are TGTGCCAGCAGCGATGGACAGCTGAACACTGAAGCTTTCTTT. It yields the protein CASSDGQLNTEAFF.

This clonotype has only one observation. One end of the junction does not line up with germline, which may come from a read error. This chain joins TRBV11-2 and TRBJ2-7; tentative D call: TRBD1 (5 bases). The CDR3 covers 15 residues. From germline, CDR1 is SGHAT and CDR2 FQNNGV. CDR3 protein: CGSSLDSGSSYEQYF. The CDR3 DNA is TGTGGCAGCAGCTTAGACAGTGGTAGCTCCTACGAGCAGTACTTC. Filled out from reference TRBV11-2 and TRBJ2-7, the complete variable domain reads EAGVAQSPRYKIIEKRQSVAFWCNPISGHATLYWYQQILGQGPKLLIQFQNNGVVDDSQLPKDRFSAERLKGVDSTLKIQPAKLEDSAVYLCGSSLDSGSSYEQYFGPGTRLTVT.

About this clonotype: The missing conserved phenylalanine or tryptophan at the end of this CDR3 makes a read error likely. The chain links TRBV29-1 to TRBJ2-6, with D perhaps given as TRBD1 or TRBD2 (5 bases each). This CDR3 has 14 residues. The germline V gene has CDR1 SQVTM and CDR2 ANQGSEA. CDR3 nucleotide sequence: TGCAGCGTTGAAACAGCTGTGGGGGACAACGTCCTGACTTAC. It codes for CSVETAVGDNVLTY.

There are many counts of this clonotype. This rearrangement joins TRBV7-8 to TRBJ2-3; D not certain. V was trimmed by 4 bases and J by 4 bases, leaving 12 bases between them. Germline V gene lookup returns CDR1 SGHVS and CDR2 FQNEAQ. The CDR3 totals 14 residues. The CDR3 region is CASSSPRFPDTQYF. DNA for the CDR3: TGTGCCAGCAGCTCTCCTAGATTCCCAGATACGCAGTATTTT.

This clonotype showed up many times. CDR3 protein: CASRPPGAPYEQYF. The CDR3, as DNA: TGTGCCAGCAGACCCCCGGGGGCGCCATACGAGCAGTACTTC. The chain uses TRBV12-3 or TRBV12-4 and TRBJ2-7; D tentatively reads TRBD1 or TRBD2 (6 bases each). Trimming took 6 bases from V and 4 from J, leaving 16 bases between them. This CDR3 comprises 14 residues.

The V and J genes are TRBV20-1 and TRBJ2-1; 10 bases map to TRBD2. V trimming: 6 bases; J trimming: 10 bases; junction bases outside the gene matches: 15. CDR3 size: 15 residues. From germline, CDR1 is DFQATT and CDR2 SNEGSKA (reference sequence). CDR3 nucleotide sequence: TGCAGTGCGCCTAGGACTAGCGGACTCACGGAAGAGCAGTTCTTC. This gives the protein CSAPRTSGLTEEQFF.

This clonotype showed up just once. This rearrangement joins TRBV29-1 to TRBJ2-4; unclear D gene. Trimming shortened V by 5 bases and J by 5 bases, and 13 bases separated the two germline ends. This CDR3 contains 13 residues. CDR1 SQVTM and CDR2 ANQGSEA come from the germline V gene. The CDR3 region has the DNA TGCAGCGTTAAACCTGGCCAAGAAAACATTCAGTACTTC. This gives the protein CSVKPGQENIQYF.

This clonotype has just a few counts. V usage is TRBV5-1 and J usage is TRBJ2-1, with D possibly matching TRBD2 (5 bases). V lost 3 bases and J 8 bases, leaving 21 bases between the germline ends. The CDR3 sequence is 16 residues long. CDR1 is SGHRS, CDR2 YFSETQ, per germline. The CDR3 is CASSSGPGGGFDEQFF. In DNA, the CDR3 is TGCGCCAGCAGCTCAGGTCCTGGTGGAGGTTTTGATGAGCAGTTCTTC.